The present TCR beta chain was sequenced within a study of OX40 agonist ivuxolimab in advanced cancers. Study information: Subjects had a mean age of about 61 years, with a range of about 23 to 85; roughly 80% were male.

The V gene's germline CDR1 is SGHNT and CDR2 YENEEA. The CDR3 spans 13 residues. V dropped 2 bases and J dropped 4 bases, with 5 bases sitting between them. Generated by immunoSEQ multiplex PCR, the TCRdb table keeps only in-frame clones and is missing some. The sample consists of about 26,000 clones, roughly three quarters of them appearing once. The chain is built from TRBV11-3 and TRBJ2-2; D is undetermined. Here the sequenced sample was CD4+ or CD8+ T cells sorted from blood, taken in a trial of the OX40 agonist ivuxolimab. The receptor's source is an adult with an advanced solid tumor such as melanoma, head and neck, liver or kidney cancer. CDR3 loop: CASSLSLTGELFF. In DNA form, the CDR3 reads TGTGCCAGCAGCTTATCTCTCACCGGGGAGCTGTTTTTT.